These 17 T cell receptor beta chains share one sample of origin, sequenced in a study of T-cell reconstitution after alpha-beta-depleted transplantation in children (TCRdb year 2016). The sample's treatment or condition label, in plain terms: allogeneic hematopoietic cell transplantation with graft depleted of TCRalphabeta T cells and CD19 B cells. The library was prepared using PCR. Sequencing took place on an Illumina HiSeq 2500. TCR libraries were prepared with molecular barcoding, using unique molecular identifiers to normalize TCRbeta repertoire quantification. TCRdb ran its own pipeline on the public reads, namely fastp trimming at Q25 and MiXCR clone calling, and kept in-frame beta chains. Every distinct CDR3 protein forms one entry, paired with its most common genes and DNA. Here the sample has about 540,000 distinct CDR3 sequences; 25% to 30% occur a single time. Under 45% of the sample belongs to the ten largest clones.

The starting material was PBMCs, obtained before TCRalphabeta/CD19-depleted stem cell transplant. These receptors all come from a boy in the first two years of life with Wiskott-Aldrich syndrome, due to receive a stem cell transplant.

The V gene is TRBV2, the J gene TRBJ1-1; D is undetermined. Per the germline V gene, CDR1 is SNHLY and CDR2 is FYNNEI. The CDR3 consists of 12 residues. V shed 6 bases and J shed 4 bases, with 9 bases lying between them. CDR3 loop: CASRSLSTEAFF. CDR3 DNA: TGTGCCAGCAGATCTTTAAGCACTGAAGCTTTCTTT. Filled out from reference TRBV2 and TRBJ1-1, the complete variable domain reads EPEVTQTPSHQVTQMGQEVILRCVPISNHLYFYWYRQILGQKVEFLVSFYNNEISEKSEIFDDQFSVERPDGSNFTLKIRSTKLEDSAMYFCASRSLSTEAFFGQGTRLTVV.

This clonotype was observed a few times. The V call is TRBV20-1, the J call TRBJ2-1; perhaps TRBD2 as D (5 bases). The ends were cut back, 4 bases at V and 3 bases at J, with 16 bases in the middle. CDR1 and CDR2 from the germline V gene are DFQATT and SNEGSKA (reference sequence). The CDR3 length is 15 residues. CDR3 sequence (DNA): TGCAGTGCTACCCGCTGGCGGGTATACTACAATGAGCAGTTCTTC. Translated: CSATRWRVYYNEQFF.

The table lists this clonotype with a few counts. The chain carries TRBV11-3 and TRBJ2-1; TRBD2 aligns across 14 bases. Germline V CDR1 and CDR2: SGHNT, YENEEA. This CDR3 comprises 14 residues. Trimming cost V 3 bases and J 15 bases; bases outside gene matches: 7. CDR3 sequence: CASSFRLTSGRVFF. The CDR3 DNA reads as TGTGCCAGCAGCTTTAGGCTGACTAGCGGGAGGGTGTTCTTC.

The gene calls are TRBV7-6 and TRBJ2-1, with a tentative D call TRBD2 (6 bases). The CDR3 is 16 residues long. The V gene lost 5 bases and the J gene lost 4 bases, with 18 bases spanning the gap. The germline gives CDR1 SGHVS, CDR2 FNYEAQ. The CDR3 bases are TGTGCCAGCAGCCCTCTGGCACTAGCTGGTTACAATGAGCAGTTCTTC. Its protein product is CASSPLALAGYNEQFF.

This clonotype showed up just a few times. This chain joins TRBV12-3 or TRBV12-4 and TRBJ1-3; a possible D gene is TRBD1 (6 bases). V was pared by 5 bases and J by 2 bases, with 13 bases between. CDR3 length: 15 residues. The CDR3 sequence: CASSMPTGTGNTIYF. CDR3 DNA: TGTGCCAGCAGTATGCCGACAGGAACTGGAAACACCATATATTTT.

The J gene is TRBJ2-7, the V gene TRBV11-2, with D maybe TRBD2 (6 bases). The CDR3 sequence is 16 residues long. The V end was cut by 0 bases, the J end by 0 bases, with 12 bases between. Germline V gene sequence: CDR1 SGHAT, CDR2 FQNNGV. DNA of the CDR3: TGTGCCAGCAGCTTAGATGGGGGGTCAAGCTCCTACGAGCAGTACTTC. Translation gives CASSLDGGSSSYEQYF.

The rearrangement joins TRBV7-9 to TRBJ2-1; 7 nucleotides match TRBD1. CDR1 is SEHNR, CDR2 FQNEAQ, per germline (reference sequence). This CDR3 has 14 amino acids. V lost 4 bases, J lost 12 bases, and 12 bases stayed unmatched. The CDR3, as DNA: TGTGCCAGCAGCTCGACTGTGAATAGGACAGGGCAGTTCTTC. This codes for CASSSTVNRTGQFF.

The chain links TRBV27 to TRBJ2-5, with D tentatively TRBD1 (6 bases). CDR1 and CDR2 from the germline V gene are MNHEY and SMNVEV (reference sequence). V was cut by 4 bases and J by 1 base, with 16 bases left in between. CDR3 length: 16 residues. The CDR3: CASSSHPGTSQETQYF. For the CDR3, the DNA is TGTGCCAGCAGTTCTCATCCGGGGACATCCCAAGAGACCCAGTACTTC.

This chain connects TRBV5-1 to TRBJ1-4; the D gene is possibly TRBD1 (6 bases). CDR1 is SGHRS, CDR2 YFSETQ, per germline. Trimming removed 3 bases at V and 10 bases at J, with 13 bases between. This CDR3 contains 13 residues. The CDR3 reads CASSSMDSVKLFF. The CDR3 DNA reads as TGCGCCAGCAGCTCAATGGACAGTGTAAAACTGTTTTTT.

This clonotype was observed a few times. The CDR3 DNA sequence: TGCGCCAGCAGCACGGAGGCGGTCGGGGAGCTGTTTTTT. Translation gives CASSTEAVGELFF. This chain joins TRBV5-1 and TRBJ2-2; tentative D call: TRBD2 (5 bases). The CDR3 has 13 amino acids. CDR1 SGHRS and CDR2 YFSETQ come from the germline V gene. Between the trimmed V and J ends, which lost 4 bases and 7 bases, there was a span of 11 bases. Based on the CDR3 plus reference TRBV5-1 and TRBJ2-2, the full variable domain is KAGVTQTPRYLIKTRGQQVTLSCSPISGHRSVSWYQQTPGQGLQFLFEYFSETQRNKGNFPGRFSGRQFSNSRSEMNVSTLELGDSALYLCASSTEAVGELFFGEGSRLTVL.

The genes are TRBV5-1 and TRBJ2-5; 15 positions agree with TRBD2. Unmatched junction bases numbered 2, after V lost 4 bases and J lost 1 base. The CDR3 loop spans 16 amino acids. CDR1 and CDR2 from the germline V gene are SGHRS and YFSETQ. The CDR3 reads CASSAGLAGGQETQYF. The CDR3 nucleotides read TGCGCCAGCAGCGCGGGACTAGCGGGAGGCCAAGAGACCCAGTACTTC.

This clonotype was seen a few times. V usage is TRBV5-1 and J usage is TRBJ2-7, with 13 nucleotides matching TRBD2. J was trimmed by 5 bases and V by 2 bases; bases with no gene match: 4. CDR3 length: 15 amino acids. The germline V gene has CDR1 SGHRS and CDR2 YFSETQ. The CDR3 reads CASSLLAGGPDEQYF. CDR3 sequence (DNA): TGCGCCAGCAGCTTACTAGCGGGAGGGCCCGACGAGCAGTACTTC.

The chain joins TRBV30 to TRBJ2-1, with a weak D call TRBD2 (6 bases). This CDR3 spans 16 amino acids. Trimming removed 3 bases from V and 5 bases from J, with 20 bases in between. CDR1 and CDR2 from the germline V gene are GTSNPN and SVGIG (reference sequence). CDR3 DNA sequence: TGTGCCTGGAGCGCCCGACTAGGTTCGCCTAACAATGAGCAGTTCTTC. Translating gives CAWSARLGSPNNEQFF.

The V gene is TRBV11-2, the J gene TRBJ2-2; a weak D match, TRBD1 (6 bases). Trimming pared 2 bases from V and 5 bases from J, leaving 15 bases between. This CDR3 is 16 amino acids long. CDR1 and CDR2 (germline): SGHAT, FQNNGV. The CDR3 loop reads CASSLLPGDRTGELFF. Written as DNA, the CDR3 is TGTGCCAGCAGCTTATTGCCAGGGGATAGGACCGGGGAGCTGTTTTTT.

This clonotype was seen more than once but under ten times. The chain has TRBV7-9 and TRBJ1-6, with TRBD1 identical over 8 bases. Trimming took 3 bases from V and 13 from J; bases not matched to a gene: 8. Germline V gene sequence: CDR1 SEHNR, CDR2 FQNEAQ (reference sequence). The CDR3 is 14 residues long. CDR3 region: CASSFAGGRGPLHF. CDR3 coding DNA: TGTGCCAGCAGCTTTGCAGGGGGCAGAGGTCCCCTCCACTTT.

This clonotype turned up a few times. The chain combines TRBV4-2 with TRBJ2-5; D gene uncertain. Germline assignment: CDR1 LGHNA and CDR2 YNFKEQ. The CDR3 is 18 residues long. Trimming shortened V by 0 bases and J by 2 bases, and 19 bases separated the two germline ends. CDR3 sequence reads: CASSQEIISLQEQETQYF. CDR3 bases: TGTGCCAGCAGCCAAGAGATAATTAGTCTGCAGGAACAAGAGACCCAGTACTTC.

This chain joins TRBV5-1 and TRBJ2-3; D is possibly TRBD2 (5 bases). CDR1 and CDR2 (germline): SGHRS, YFSETQ. The CDR3 is 15 residues long. V was trimmed by 0 bases and J by 2 bases, leaving 10 bases between them. CDR3 DNA sequence: TGCGCCAGCAGCTTGGGTCCGGGAATCACAGATACGCAGTATTTT. Amino acids: CASSLGPGITDTQYF.